This T cell receptor (beta chain) was sequenced for a study of CD8+ T cells in alopecia areata. Extraction and reverse transcription of RNA yielded cDNA as the sequencing template. Measured with immunoSEQ multiplex PCR; TCRdb has only the in-frame clones, and not every one. This table holds 93,000 or so clones, around three fifths found once. Regarding the study as a whole: It was less clear whether patients shared TCRs than it was in mice, possibly because of HLA.

V dropped 3 bases and J dropped 14; count of bases not matched to a gene: 5. CDR3 size: 11 residues. CDR1 and CDR2 (germline): SGHRS, YFSETQ. As regards this clone: Its antigen is not identified.

This chain joins TRBV5-1 and TRBJ2-1; 7 bases align to TRBD1. This TCR was recovered from a human donor in good health. Sequencing was carried out using CD4+ T cells sorted from blood. The CDR3 nucleotides are TGCGCCAGCAGCTCGGGACAGAGAAAGTTCTTC. It is translated as CASSSGQRKFF.